The clone carrying this T cell receptor (beta chain) was seen a few times. In the original workflow: Amplification with reference gene primers provided the estimates of nucleated cell counts. Repertoires were generated with immunoSEQ multiplex PCR, while TCRdb's copy carries only in-frame clones and drops some. V and J calls and clone size are as listed in that table; D and trimming were resolved from the DNA. The profile shows roughly 4,800 clones, around 89% of them singletons. These data belong to a study of blood T cell repertoires in COVID-19. Study-level information: Acute-phase and convalescent COVID-19 samples originated in the United States, Italy and Spain. T cells, B-cell-depleted T cells, or PBMCs supplied cDNA or gDNA.

The CDR3 sequence is 13 residues long. V lost 1 base, J lost 3 bases, and 7 bases lay in between. Germline CDR1 is MGHRA and CDR2 is YSYEKL. During active infection, Seattle patients enrolled and were then monitored through disease. This sequence originates from a man in his 70s with COVID-19, enrolled during active disease. The chain uses TRBV4-1 and TRBJ2-7, with D unclear. Sample: peripheral blood. CDR3 protein: CASSQVRSYEQYF. DNA for the CDR3: TGCGCCAGCAGCCAAGTCCGGAGCTACGAGCAGTACTTC.